The clone carrying this TCR beta chain was found once. The CDR3 is 17 amino acids. This sample is drawn from a study of OX40 agonist ivuxolimab in advanced cancers. Here immunoSEQ multiplex PCR was the method, and the copy in TCRdb shows in-frame clones only, minus some. The repertoire holds 75,000 to 80,000 clones, with nearly 85% as singletons. The chain recombines TRBV21-1 with TRBJ2-1; the table's D call, TRBD2, was not checked against the DNA. TRBV21-1 is a listed pseudogene. This TCR derives from an adult with an advanced solid tumor such as melanoma, head and neck, liver or kidney cancer. The source material was CD4+ or CD8+ T cells sorted from blood, sampled in a trial of the OX40 agonist ivuxolimab. DNA for the CDR3: TGTGCCAGCAGCAACGGACTAGCGCCGAGCTCCTACAATGAGCAGTTCTTC. The encoded protein is CASSNGLAPSSYNEQFF.